Following are 10 T cell receptor beta chains from one sample sequenced in a study of blood T cell repertoires in COVID-19. Some clones are missing from TCRdb's copy, which holds only in-frame ones; the method was immunoSEQ multiplex PCR. Of 120,000 or so clones detected, around 70% appear once; the ten largest clones hold roughly 5%. The sample consisted of peripheral blood. The receptors come from a man aged 55-75 years with acute or convalescent COVID-19.

This clone was found many times. The J gene is TRBJ2-7, the V gene TRBV29-1; 9 bases are shared with TRBD1. With V trimmed by 0 bases and J by 6 bases, 9 bases remained unmatched. There are 15 residues in the CDR3. Per the germline V gene, CDR1 is SQVTM and CDR2 is ANQGSEA. The CDR3, as DNA: TGCAGCGTTGAAGATCTCGACAGGGGGAGGGTCGAGCAGTACTTC. It encodes CSVEDLDRGRVEQYF.

This chain links TRBV3-1 (or the pseudogene TRBV3-2) with TRBJ2-3, with 8 positions matching TRBD1. The germline V gene has CDR1 LGHDT and CDR2 YNNKEL (reference sequence). V was clipped by 4 bases and J by 3 bases; unmatched bases: 3. The CDR3 covers 14 residues. As DNA, the CDR3 is TGTGCCAGCAGCCGGGACAGGCAGACAGATACGCAGTATTTT. Protein product: CASSRDRQTDTQYF.

This clone was seen just once. The rearrangement joins TRBV2 to TRBJ2-7; D is possibly TRBD1 (5 bases). Germline CDR1 and CDR2: SNHLY and FYNNEI. Trimming pared 6 bases from V and 4 bases from J, leaving 10 bases between. CDR3 size: 12 residues. The DNA for the CDR3 is TGTGCCAGCAGGGCCGGACAATACGAGCAGTACTTC. This codes for CASRAGQYEQYF.

CDR3 protein: CASSFIGQPNTEAFF. The CDR3 nucleotides read TGTGCCAGCAGCTTTATTGGGCAACCGAACACTGAAGCTTTCTTT. The chain carries TRBV5-8 and TRBJ1-1, with unresolved D. CDR3 size: 15 residues. Germline V CDR1 and CDR2: SGHTS, YDEGEE. The V gene lost 2 bases and the J gene lost 1 base, with 12 bases spanning the gap.

This clone has a single count. CDR3 nucleotide sequence: TGTGCCAGCAGCTCCCGGACTAGACAGTACAATGAGCAGTTCTTC. It encodes CASSSRTRQYNEQFF. V and J are TRBV21-1 and TRBJ2-1; the table's D call of TRBD2 was not tested on the DNA. TRBV21-1 is described as a pseudogene. This CDR3 has 15 residues.

Here the CDR3 reads CASSLKGTGDYEQYF. The CDR3 bases are TGTGCCAGCAGCTTAAAAGGGACAGGGGATTACGAGCAGTACTTC. The gene calls are TRBV7-3 and TRBJ2-7; TRBD1 aligns across 10 bases. The J segment lost 4 bases and the V segment lost 1 base, leaving 4 bases of the junction unmatched. This CDR3 is 15 amino acids long. Germline V gene sequence: CDR1 SGHTA, CDR2 FQGTGA.

The rearrangement links TRBV5-4 to TRBJ2-1, with D possibly TRBD2 on 5 matching bases. V lost 5 bases and J lost 5, with 20 bases in between. Looked up from germline, CDR1 is SGHNT and CDR2 is YYREEE (reference sequence). This CDR3 has 16 residues. The CDR3 nucleotides read TGTGCCAGCAGTCCAGGAGGCCAGACACTCAACAATGAGCAGTTCTTC. Translation gives CASSPGGQTLNNEQFF.

The chain is built from TRBV29-1 and TRBJ1-2; no firm D call. The CDR3 spans 11 residues. V was cut by 5 bases and J by 2 bases, with 6 bases left in between. Germline V gene lookup returns CDR1 SQVTM and CDR2 ANQGSEA. DNA for the CDR3: TGCAGCGTTATACTGAACTATGGCTACACCTTC. Encoded protein: CSVILNYGYTF. The whole variable domain, remainder taken from reference TRBV29-1 and TRBJ1-2, is SAVISQKPSRDICQRGTSLTIQCQVDSQVTMMFWYRQQPGQSLTLIATANQGSEATYESGFVIDKFPISRPNLTFSTLTVSNMSPEDSSIYLCSVILNYGYTFGSGTRLTVV.

The J gene is TRBJ2-5, the V gene TRBV2; D is unresolved. With 5 bases removed from V and 5 bases from J, the gap between germline ends came to 9 bases. This CDR3 contains 12 residues. CDR1 is SNHLY, CDR2 FYNNEI, per germline. The CDR3 sequence: CASSKTWETQYF. The CDR3 nucleotides are TGTGCCAGCAGTAAAACTTGGGAGACCCAGTACTTC.

V gene TRBV14 combines with J gene TRBJ2-4; D possibly corresponds to TRBD1 (5 bases). Germline values: CDR1 SGHDN, CDR2 FVKESK. This CDR3 spans 16 amino acids. V lost 2 bases, J lost 3 bases, and 14 bases lay in between. The CDR3: CASSQQGRVDKNIQYF. CDR3 DNA: TGTGCCAGCAGCCAACAGGGCAGGGTAGACAAAAACATTCAGTACTTC.